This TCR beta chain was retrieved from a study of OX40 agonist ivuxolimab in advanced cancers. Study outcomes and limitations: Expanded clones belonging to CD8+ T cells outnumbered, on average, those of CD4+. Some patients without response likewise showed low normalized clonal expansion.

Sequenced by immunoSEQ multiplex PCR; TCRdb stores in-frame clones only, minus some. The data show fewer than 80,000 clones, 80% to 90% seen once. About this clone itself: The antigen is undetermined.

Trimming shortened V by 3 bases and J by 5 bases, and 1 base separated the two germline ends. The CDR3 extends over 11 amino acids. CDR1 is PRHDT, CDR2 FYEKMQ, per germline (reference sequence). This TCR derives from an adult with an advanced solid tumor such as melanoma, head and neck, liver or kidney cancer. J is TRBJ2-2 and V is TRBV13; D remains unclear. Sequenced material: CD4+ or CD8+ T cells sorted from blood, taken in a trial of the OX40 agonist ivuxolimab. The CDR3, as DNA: TGTGCCAGCAGCTTGACCGGGGAGCTGTTTTTT. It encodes CASSLTGELFF.